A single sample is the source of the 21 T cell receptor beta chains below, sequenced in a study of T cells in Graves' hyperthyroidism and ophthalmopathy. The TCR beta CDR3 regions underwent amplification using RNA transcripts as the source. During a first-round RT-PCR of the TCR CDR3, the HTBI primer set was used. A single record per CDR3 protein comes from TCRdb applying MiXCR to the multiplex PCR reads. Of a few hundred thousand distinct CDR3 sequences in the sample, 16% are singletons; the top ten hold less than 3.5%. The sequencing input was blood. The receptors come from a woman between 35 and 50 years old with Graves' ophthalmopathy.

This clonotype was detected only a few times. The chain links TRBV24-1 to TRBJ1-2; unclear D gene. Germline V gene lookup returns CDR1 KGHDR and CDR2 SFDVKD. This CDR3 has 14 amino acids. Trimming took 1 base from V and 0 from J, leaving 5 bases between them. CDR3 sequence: CATSDFASNYGYTF. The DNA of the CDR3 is TGTGCCACCAGTGATTTCGCCTCTAACTATGGCTACACCTTC.

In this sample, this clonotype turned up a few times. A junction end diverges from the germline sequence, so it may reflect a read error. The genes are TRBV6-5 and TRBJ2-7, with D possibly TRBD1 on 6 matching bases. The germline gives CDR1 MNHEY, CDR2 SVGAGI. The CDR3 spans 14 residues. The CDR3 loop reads CASNYPDSPYEQYF. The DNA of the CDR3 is TGTGCCAGCAATTACCCGGACAGCCCCTACGAGCAGTACTTC.

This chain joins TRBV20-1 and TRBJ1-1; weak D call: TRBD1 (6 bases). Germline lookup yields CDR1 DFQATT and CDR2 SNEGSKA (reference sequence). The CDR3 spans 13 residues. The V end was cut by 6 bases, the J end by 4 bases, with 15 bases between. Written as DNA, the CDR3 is TGCAGTGCCCCTCGGGGGCAGGGCACTGAAGCTTTCTTT. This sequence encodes CSAPRGQGTEAFF.

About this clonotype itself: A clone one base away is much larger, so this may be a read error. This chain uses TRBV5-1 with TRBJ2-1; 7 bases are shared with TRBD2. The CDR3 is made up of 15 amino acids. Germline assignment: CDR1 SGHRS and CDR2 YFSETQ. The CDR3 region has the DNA TGCGCCAGCGGCTTTGGGGCTAGCGGAATCAATGAGCAGTTCTTC. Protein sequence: CASGFGASGINEQFF.

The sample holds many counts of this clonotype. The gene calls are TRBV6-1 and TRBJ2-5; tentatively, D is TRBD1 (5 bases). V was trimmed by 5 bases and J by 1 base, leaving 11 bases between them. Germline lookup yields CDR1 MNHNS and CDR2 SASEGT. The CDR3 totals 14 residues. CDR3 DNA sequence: TGTGCCAGCAGTACCCCAGGGTTCCAAGAGACCCAGTACTTC. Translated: CASSTPGFQETQYF.

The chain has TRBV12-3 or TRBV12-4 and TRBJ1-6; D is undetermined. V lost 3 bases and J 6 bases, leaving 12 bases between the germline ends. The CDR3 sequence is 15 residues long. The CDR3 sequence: CASSFSEGGNSPLHF. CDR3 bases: TGTGCCAGCAGTTTTTCAGAGGGAGGTAATTCACCCCTCCACTTT.

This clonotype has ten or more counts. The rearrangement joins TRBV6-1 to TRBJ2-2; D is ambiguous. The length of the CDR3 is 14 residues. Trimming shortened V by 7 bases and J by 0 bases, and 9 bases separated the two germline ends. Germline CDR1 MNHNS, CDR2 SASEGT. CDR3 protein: CASKGHANTGELFF. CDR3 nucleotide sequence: TGTGCCAGCAAAGGTCACGCGAACACCGGGGAGCTGTTTTTT.

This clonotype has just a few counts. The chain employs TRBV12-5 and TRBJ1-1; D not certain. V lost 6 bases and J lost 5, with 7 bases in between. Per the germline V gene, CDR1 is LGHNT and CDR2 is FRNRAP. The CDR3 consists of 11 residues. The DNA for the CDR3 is TGTGCTAGTGGGCAAGTTACTGAAGCTTTCTTT. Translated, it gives CASGQVTEAFF.

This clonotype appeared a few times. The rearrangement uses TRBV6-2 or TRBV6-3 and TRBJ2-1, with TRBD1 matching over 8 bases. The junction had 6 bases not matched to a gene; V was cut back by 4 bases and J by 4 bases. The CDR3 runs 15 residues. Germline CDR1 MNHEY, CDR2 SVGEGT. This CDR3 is CASSFPQGAYNEQFF. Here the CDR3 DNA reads TGTGCCAGCAGTTTCCCCCAGGGGGCATACAATGAGCAGTTCTTC.

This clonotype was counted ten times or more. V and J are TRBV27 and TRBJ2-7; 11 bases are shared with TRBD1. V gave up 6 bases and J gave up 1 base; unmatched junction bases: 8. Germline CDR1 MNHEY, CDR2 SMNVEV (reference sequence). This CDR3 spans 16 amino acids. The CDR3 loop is CASRRGQGAGSYEQYF. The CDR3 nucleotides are TGTGCCAGCAGACGAGGACAGGGGGCTGGATCCTACGAGCAGTACTTC.

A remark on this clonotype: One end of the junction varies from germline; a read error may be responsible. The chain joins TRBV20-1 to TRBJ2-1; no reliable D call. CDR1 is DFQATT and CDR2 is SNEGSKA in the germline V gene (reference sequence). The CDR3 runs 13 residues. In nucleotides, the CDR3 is TGCAATGCTGCAGCTATCTCCTACAATGAGCAGTTCTTC. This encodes CNAAAISYNEQFF.

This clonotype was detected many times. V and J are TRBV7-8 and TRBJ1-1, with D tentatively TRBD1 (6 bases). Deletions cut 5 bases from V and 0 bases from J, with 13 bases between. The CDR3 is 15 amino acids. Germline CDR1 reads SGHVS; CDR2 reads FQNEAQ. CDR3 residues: CASSLDRRMNTEAFF. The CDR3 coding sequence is TGTGCCAGCAGCCTGGACAGAAGAATGAACACTGAAGCTTTCTTT.

The CDR3: CASGLAGTDNEQFF. CDR3 nucleotide sequence: TGTGCCAGCGGGTTAGCAGGGACCGACAATGAGCAGTTCTTC. The chain combines TRBV6-1 with TRBJ2-1; the D gene could be TRBD1 or TRBD2 (5 bases each). Germline V lookup: CDR1 MNHNS, CDR2 SASEGT. CDR3 length: 14 residues. Trimming took 8 bases from V and 5 from J, leaving 16 bases between them.

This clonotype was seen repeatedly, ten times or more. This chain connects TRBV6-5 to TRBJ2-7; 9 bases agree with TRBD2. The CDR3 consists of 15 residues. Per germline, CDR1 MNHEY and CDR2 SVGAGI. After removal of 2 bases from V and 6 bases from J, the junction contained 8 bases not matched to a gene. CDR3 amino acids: CASSYRSGSHGEQYF. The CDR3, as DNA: TGTGCCAGCAGTTACCGTAGCGGGAGTCACGGCGAGCAGTACTTC.

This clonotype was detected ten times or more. CDR3 nucleotide sequence: TGTGCCATCAGTGACAGGGATGACGGGGAGCTGTTTTTT. Translating gives CAISDRDDGELFF. The rearrangement uses TRBV10-3 and TRBJ2-2, with D possibly matching TRBD1 (5 bases). CDR3 length: 13 residues. Looked up from germline, CDR1 is ENHRY and CDR2 is SYGVKD. Trimming removed 3 bases from V and 7 bases from J, with 9 bases in between.

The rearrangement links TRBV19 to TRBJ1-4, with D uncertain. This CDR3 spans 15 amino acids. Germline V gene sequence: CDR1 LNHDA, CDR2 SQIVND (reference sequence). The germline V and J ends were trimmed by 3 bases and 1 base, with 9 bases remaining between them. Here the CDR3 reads CASSISARTNEKLFF. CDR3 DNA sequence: TGTGCCAGTAGTATTTCCGCTAGAACTAATGAAAAACTGTTTTTT.

The CDR3 protein is CAWRIAAMGEQYF. The CDR3 DNA is TGTGCCTGGAGGATAGCGGCAATGGGAGAGCAGTACTTC. The rearrangement uses TRBV30 and TRBJ2-7; tentative D call: TRBD2 (6 bases). This CDR3 is 13 amino acids long. Trimming took off 3 bases at V and 7 bases at J, with 16 bases between the two ends. The germline gives CDR1 GTSNPN, CDR2 SVGIG (reference sequence).

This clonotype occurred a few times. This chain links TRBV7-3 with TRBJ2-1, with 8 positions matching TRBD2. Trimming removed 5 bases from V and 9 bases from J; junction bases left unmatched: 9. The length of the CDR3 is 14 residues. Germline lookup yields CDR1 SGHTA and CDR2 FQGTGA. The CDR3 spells CASSLQSGSSEQFF. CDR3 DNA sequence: TGTGCCAGCAGCCTCCAGAGCGGGAGCTCTGAGCAGTTCTTC.

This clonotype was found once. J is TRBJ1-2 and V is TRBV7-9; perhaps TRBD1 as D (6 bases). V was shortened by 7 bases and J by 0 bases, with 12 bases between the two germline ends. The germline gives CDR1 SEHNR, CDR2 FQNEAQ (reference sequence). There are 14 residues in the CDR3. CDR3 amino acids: CASNPGATNYGYTF. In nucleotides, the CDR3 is TGTGCCAGCAACCCAGGGGCGACTAACTATGGCTACACCTTC.

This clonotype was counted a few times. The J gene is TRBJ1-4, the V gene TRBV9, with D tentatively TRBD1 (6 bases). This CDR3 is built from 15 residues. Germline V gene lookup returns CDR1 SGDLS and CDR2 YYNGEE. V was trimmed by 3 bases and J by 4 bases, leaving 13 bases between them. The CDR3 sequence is CASSAATGYNEKLFF. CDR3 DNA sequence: TGTGCCAGCAGCGCGGCGACAGGATATAATGAAAAACTGTTTTTT.

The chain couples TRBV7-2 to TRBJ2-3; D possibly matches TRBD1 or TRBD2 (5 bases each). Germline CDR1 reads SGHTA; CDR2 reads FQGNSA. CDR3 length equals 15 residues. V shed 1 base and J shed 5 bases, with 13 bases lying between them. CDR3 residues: CASSLVFREIDTQYF. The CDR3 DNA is TGTGCCAGCAGCTTAGTGTTCAGGGAGATAGATACGCAGTATTTT.